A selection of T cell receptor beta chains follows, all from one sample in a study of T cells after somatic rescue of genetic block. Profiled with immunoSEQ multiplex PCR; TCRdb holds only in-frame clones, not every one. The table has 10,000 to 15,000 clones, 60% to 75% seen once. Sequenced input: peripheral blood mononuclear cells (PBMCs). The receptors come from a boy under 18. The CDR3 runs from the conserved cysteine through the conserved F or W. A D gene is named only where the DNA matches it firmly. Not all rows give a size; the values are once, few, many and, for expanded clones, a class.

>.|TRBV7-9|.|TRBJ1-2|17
CASSLGATSPEIYGYTF
TGTGCCAGCAGCTTAGGGGCAACCTCTCCGGAGATCTATGGCTACACCTTC
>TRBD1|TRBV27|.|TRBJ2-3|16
CASSFGAGGWVDTQYF
TGTGCCAGCAGTTTCGGGGCAGGGGGCTGGGTAGATACGCAGTATTTT
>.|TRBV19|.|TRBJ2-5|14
CASSDRWSGETQYF
TGTGCCAGTAGCGACAGGTGGAGTGGAGAGACCCAGTACTTC
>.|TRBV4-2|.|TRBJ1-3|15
CASSQENGAENTIYF
TGTGCCAGCAGCCAAGAAAACGGGGCGGAAAACACCATATATTTT
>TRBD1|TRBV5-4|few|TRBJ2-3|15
CASSSPGTGEDTQYF
TGTGCCAGCAGCTCACCCGGGACAGGAGAAGATACGCAGTATTTT
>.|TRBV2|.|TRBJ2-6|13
CASTQRGSNVLTF
TGTGCCAGCACCCAAAGGGGTTCCAACGTCCTGACTTTC
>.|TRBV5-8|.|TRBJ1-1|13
CASSFGVPTEAFF
TGTGCCAGCAGCTTTGGGGTCCCCACTGAAGCTTTCTTT
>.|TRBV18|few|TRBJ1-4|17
CASSPFPAFATNEKLFF
TGTGCCAGCTCACCATTTCCAGCTTTTGCAACTAATGAAAAACTGTTTTTT
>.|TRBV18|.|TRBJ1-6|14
CASSPLRGGSPLHF
TGTGCCAGCTCACCACTGAGGGGAGGATCACCCCTCCACTTT
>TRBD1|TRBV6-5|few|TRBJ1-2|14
CASSLTGGDYGYTF
TGTGCCAGCAGTCTTACAGGGGGTGACTATGGCTACACCTTC
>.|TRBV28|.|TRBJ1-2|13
CASSPPGTYGYTF
TGTGCCAGCAGCCCACCAGGGACCTATGGCTACACCTTC
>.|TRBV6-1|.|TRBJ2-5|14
CASSEVFRKETQYF
TGTGCCAGCAGTGAAGTTTTCAGGAAAGAGACCCAGTACTTC
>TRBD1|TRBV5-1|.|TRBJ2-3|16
CASSLDRGASTDTQYF
TGCGCCAGCAGCTTGGACAGGGGGGCTAGCACAGATACGCAGTATTTT
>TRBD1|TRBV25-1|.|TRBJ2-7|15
CASSTRTGDVGEQYF
TGTGCCAGCAGTACCCGGACAGGGGACGTGGGCGAGCAGTACTTC
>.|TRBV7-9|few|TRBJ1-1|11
CASSGFTEAFF
TGTGCCAGCAGCGGGTTCACTGAAGCTTTCTTT
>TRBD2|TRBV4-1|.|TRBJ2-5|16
CASSQARAGDYETQYF
TGCGCCAGCAGCCAAGCTAGAGCGGGGGATTACGAGACCCAGTACTTC
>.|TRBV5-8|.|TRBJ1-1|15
CASTTTGPPNTEAFF
TGTGCCAGCACCACTACAGGCCCTCCGAACACTGAAGCTTTCTTT
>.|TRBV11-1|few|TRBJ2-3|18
CASRGDSLLLTNTDTQYF
TGTGCCAGCAGGGGCGATAGCCTTTTACTTACAAACACAGATACGCAGTATTTT
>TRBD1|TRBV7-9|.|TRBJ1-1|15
CASSQGQGGPTEAFF
TGTGCCAGCAGCCAGGGACAGGGGGGTCCCACTGAAGCTTTCTTT
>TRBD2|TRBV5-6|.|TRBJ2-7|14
CASSLDLAAYEQYF
TGTGCCAGCAGCTTGGATCTAGCGGCCTACGAGCAGTACTTC
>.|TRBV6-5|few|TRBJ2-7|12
CASRDFFDEQYF
TGTGCCAGCAGGGACTTCTTCGACGAGCAGTACTTC
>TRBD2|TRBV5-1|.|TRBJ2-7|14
CASSLAGRGYEQYF
TGCGCCAGCAGCTTGGCGGGGAGGGGCTACGAGCAGTACTTC
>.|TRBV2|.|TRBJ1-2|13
CASRRGTNYGYTF
TGTGCCAGCAGACGGGGGACGAACTATGGCTACACCTTC
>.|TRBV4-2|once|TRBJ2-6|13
CASSLLGANVLTF
TGTGCCAGCAGCCTCCTTGGGGCCAACGTCCTGACTTTC
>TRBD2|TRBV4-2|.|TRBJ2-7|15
CASSQELAGGYEQYF
TGTGCCAGCAGCCAAGAACTAGCGGGGGGCTACGAGCAGTACTTC
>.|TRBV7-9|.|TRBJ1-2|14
CASSVRGGIYGYTF
TGTGCCAGCAGCGTCCGCGGGGGAATATATGGCTACACCTTC
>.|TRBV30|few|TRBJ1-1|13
CAWSVRGNTEAFF
TGTGCCTGGAGTGTCAGGGGGAACACTGAAGCTTTCTTT
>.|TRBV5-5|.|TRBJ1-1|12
CASSGGNTEAFF
TGTGCCAGCAGCGGGGGGAACACTGAAGCTTTCTTT
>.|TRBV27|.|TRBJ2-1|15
CASSPSRSSYNEQFF
TGTGCCAGCAGTCCCTCACGGAGCTCCTACAATGAGCAGTTCTTC
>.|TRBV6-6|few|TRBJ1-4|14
CASKGRQVGEKLFF
TGTGCCAGCAAGGGACGGCAGGTGGGAGAAAAACTGTTTTTT
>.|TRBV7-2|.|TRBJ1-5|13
CASSLRSALPQHF
TGTGCCAGCAGCTTAAGAAGTGCCCTGCCCCAGCATTTT
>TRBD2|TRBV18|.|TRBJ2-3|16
CASSSTRAGGSDTQYF
TGTGCCAGCTCATCCACGCGGGCGGGAGGGTCAGATACGCAGTATTTT
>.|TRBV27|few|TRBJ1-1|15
CASSLGRDGYTEAFF
TGTGCCAGCAGTTTAGGCAGGGATGGGTACACTGAAGCTTTCTTT
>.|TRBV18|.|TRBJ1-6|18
CASSPKVSLRSYNSPLHF
TGTGCCAGCTCACCCAAGGTCTCACTGCGCTCCTATAATTCACCCCTCCACTTT
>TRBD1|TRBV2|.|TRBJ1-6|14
CASRGDRGNSPPHF
TGTGCCAGCAGAGGGGACAGGGGTAATTCACCCCCCCACTTT
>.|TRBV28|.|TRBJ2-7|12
CASRLQGWEQYF
TGTGCCAGCAGACTTCAGGGGTGGGAGCAGTACTTC
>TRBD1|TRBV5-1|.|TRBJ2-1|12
CASSLQGVEQFF
TGCGCCAGCAGCTTGCAGGGGGTTGAGCAGTTCTTC
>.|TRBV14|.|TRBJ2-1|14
CASSPFAGHNEQFF
TGTGCCAGCAGCCCCTTCGCGGGGCACAATGAGCAGTTCTTC
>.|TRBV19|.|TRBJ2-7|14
CASSVAGPHYEQYF
TGTGCCAGTAGTGTAGCAGGGCCTCACTACGAGCAGTACTTC